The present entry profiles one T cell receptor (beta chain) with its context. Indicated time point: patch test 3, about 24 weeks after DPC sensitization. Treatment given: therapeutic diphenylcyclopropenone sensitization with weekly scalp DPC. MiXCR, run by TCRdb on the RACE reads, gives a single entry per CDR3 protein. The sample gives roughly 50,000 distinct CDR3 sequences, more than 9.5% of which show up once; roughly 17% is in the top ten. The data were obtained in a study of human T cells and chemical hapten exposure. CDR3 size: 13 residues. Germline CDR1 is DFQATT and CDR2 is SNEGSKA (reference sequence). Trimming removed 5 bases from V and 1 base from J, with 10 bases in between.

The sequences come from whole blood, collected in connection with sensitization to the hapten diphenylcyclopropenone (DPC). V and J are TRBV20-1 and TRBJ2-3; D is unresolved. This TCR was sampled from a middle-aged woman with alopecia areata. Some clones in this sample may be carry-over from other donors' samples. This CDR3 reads CSAGVVGTDTQYF. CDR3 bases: TGCAGTGCTGGGGTAGTTGGCACAGATACGCAGTATTTT.